This is a list of T cell receptor beta chains from one sample in a study of T cell repertoires in cytomegalovirus infection. TCRdb processed the reads anew with MiXCR; each CDR3 protein has one entry. The sample shows about 570,000 distinct CDR3 sequences, just under 40% of them seen only once. Antigens of these TCRs are unknown. The sequences come from cultured PBMCs, collected from culture after CMV antigen stimulation. Receptors were obtained from a human donor in good health (CMV status not recorded). Some clones in this sample may be carry-over from other donors' samples. The CDR3 runs from the conserved cysteine through the conserved F or W. The D gene is left open where the match is weak. Size tells how often a clone was seen (once, few, many) or the class of an expanded clone, and some rows leave it out.

cdr3_aa,cdr3_nt,v_call,j_call,clone_size,d_call
CASSTPGQGARGTEAFF,TGTGCCAGCTCAACCCCGGGACAGGGGGCAAGGGGGACTGAAGCTTTCTTT,TRBV18,TRBJ1-1,few,TRBD1
CASRALPGETQYF,TGTGCCAGCAGGGCTTTGCCGGGGGAGACCCAGTACTTC,TRBV12-3/TRBV12-4,TRBJ2-5,.,.
CASSVQETQYF,TGTGCCAGCAGCGTCCAAGAGACCCAGTACTTC,TRBV7-6,TRBJ2-5,many,.
CASSEAPFGHSTGELFF,TGTGCCAGCAGTGAAGCGCCCTTCGGCCATAGCACCGGGGAGCTGTTTTTT,TRBV2,TRBJ2-2,.,.
CASSDRRSSREAFF,TGTGCCAGTAGTGACAGGCGGAGCTCCCGCGAAGCTTTCTTT,TRBV19,TRBJ1-1,.,.
CASSAVGENSPLHF,TGTGCCAGCAGCGCCGTGGGGGAGAATTCACCCCTCCACTTT,TRBV9,TRBJ1-6,.,.
CSVLSPGSDEQFF,TGCAGCGTTCTCTCTCCAGGGTCCGATGAGCAGTTCTTC,TRBV29-1,TRBJ2-1,.,.
CATSRDPPSGRQETQYF,TGTGCCACCAGCAGAGATCCCCCTAGCGGGAGACAAGAGACCCAGTACTTC,TRBV15,TRBJ2-5,.,TRBD2
CATSRAGTQRGETQYF,TGTGCCACCAGCAGGGCCGGGACCCAGCGGGGAGAGACCCAGTACTTC,TRBV15,TRBJ2-5,few,TRBD2
CASSYRVGRGSTDTLYF,.,TRBV6-2/TRBV6-3,TRBJ2-3,.,.
CASSQGQGNYEQYF,TGCGCCAGCAGCCAAGGCCAGGGGAACTACGAGCAGTACTTC,TRBV4-1,TRBJ2-7,.,.
CASSTRGKQYF,TGTGCCAGTAGTACCCGCGGGAAGCAGTACTTC,TRBV19,TRBJ2-7,.,.
CASGPAGGRDTQYF,TGTGCCAGCGGCCCAGCGGGGGGTCGAGATACGCAGTATTTT,TRBV12-3/TRBV12-4,TRBJ2-3,few,TRBD2
CASSPGQGSSYNEQFF,TGTGCCAGCAGCCCCGGACAGGGGAGCTCCTACAATGAGCAGTTCTTC,TRBV7-8,TRBJ2-1,.,TRBD1
CASTARTGELFF,TGTGCCAGCACCGCGAGGACCGGGGAGCTGTTTTTT,TRBV7-2,TRBJ2-2,.,.
CASSLVPPKGQPQHF,TGTGCCAGCAGTTTAGTCCCCCCCAAGGGTCAGCCCCAGCATTTT,TRBV12-3/TRBV12-4,TRBJ1-5,.,.